This T cell receptor (beta chain) was found in a study of T cell repertoires in cytomegalovirus infection. Turning to the study itself: It can be stated that public TCR beta signatures indicated CMV infection as well as a matching HLA type. Study conclusions and caveats: The ex vivo response was dominated by HLA-C-restricted CMV-specific TCR beta clonotypes. Cumulated frequencies of public TCR beta families served to identify carriers of CMV plus the relevant HLA.

TCRdb redid the calling of the reads with MiXCR, one entry per CDR3 protein. The sample holds around 190,000 distinct CDR3 sequences, approximately 15% seen once. Concerning this clonotype itself: The target antigen is unknown.

The CDR3 has 16 residues. The V gene end was trimmed by 3 bases and the J gene end by 3 bases; junction bases not matched to a gene: 7. From germline, CDR1 is MDHEN and CDR2 SYDVKM. Input material: PBMCs. The receptor comes from a human donor in good health (CMV status not recorded). Some clones in this sample may be carry-over from other donors' samples. The chain recombines TRBV28 with TRBJ2-3, with 9 bases lining up with TRBD1. This CDR3 reads CASSFPTGGRTDTQYF. In DNA, the CDR3 is TGTGCCAGCAGTTTCCCGACAGGGGGACGTACAGATACGCAGTATTTT. The variable domain in full, with the rest retrieved from reference TRBV28 and TRBJ2-3, is DVKVTQSSRYLVKRTGEKVFLECVQDMDHENMFWYRQDPGLGLRLIYFSYDVKMKEKGDIPEGYSVSREKKERFSLILESASTNQTSMYLCASSFPTGGRTDTQYFGPGTRLTVL.